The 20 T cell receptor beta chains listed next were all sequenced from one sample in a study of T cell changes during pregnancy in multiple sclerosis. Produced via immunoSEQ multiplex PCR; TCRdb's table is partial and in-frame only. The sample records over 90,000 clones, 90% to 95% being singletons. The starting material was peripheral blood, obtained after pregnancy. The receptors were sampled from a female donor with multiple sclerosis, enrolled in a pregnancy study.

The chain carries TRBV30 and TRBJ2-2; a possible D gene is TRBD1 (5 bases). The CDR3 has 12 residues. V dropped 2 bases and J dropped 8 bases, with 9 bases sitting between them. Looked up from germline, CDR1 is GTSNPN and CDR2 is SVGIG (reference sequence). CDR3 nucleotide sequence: TGTGCCTGGAGTCAGGGTAGTGGGGAGCTGTTTTTT. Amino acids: CAWSQGSGELFF.

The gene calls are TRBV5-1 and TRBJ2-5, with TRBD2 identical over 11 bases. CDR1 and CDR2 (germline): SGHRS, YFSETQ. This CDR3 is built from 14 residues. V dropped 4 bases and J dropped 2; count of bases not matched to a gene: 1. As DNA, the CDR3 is TGCGCCAGCAGCGTAGCGGGAGGGCAAGAGACCCAGTACTTC. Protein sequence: CASSVAGGQETQYF. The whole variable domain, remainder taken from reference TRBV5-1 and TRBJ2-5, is KAGVTQTPRYLIKTRGQQVTLSCSPISGHRSVSWYQQTPGQGLQFLFEYFSETQRNKGNFPGRFSGRQFSNSRSEMNVSTLELGDSALYLCASSVAGGQETQYFGPGTRLLVL.

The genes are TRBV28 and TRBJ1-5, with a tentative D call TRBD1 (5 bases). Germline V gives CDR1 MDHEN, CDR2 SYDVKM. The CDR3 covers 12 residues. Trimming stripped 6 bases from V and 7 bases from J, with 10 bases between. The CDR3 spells CASRPGNQPQHF. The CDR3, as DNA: TGTGCCAGCAGACCAGGGAACCAGCCCCAGCATTTT.

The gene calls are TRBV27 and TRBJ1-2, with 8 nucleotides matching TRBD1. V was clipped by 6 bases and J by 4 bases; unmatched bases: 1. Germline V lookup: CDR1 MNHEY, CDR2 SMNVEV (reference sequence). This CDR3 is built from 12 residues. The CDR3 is CASRTGVYGYTF. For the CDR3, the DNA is TGTGCCAGCAGGACAGGGGTCTATGGCTACACCTTC.

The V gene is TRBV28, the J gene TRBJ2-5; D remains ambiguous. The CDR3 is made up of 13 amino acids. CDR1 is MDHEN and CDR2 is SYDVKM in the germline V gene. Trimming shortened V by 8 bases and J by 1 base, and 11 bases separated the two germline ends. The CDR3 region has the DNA TGTGCCAGCTCTAGGCTAGTCCAAGAGACCCAGTACTTC. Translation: CASSRLVQETQYF.

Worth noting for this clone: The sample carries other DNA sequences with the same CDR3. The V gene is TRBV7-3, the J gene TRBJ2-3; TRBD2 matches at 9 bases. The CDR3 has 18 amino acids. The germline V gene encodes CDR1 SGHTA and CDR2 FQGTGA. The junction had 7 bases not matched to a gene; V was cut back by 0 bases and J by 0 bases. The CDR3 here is CASSLTAGGGGSTDTQYF. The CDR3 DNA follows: TGTGCCAGCAGCTTAACGGCGGGAGGGGGCGGTAGCACAGATACGCAGTATTTT.

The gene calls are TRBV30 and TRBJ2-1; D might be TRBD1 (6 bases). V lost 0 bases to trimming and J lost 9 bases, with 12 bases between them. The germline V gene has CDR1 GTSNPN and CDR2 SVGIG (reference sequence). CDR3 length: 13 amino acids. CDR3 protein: CAWSVGTSGEQFF. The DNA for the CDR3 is TGTGCCTGGAGTGTAGGGACATCAGGTGAGCAGTTCTTC.

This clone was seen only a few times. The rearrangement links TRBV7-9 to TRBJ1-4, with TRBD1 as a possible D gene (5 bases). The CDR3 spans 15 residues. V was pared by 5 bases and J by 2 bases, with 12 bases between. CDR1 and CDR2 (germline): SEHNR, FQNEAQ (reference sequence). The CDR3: CASSDLTGTNEKLFF. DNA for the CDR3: TGTGCCAGCAGCGATCTAACAGGCACTAATGAAAAACTGTTTTTT.

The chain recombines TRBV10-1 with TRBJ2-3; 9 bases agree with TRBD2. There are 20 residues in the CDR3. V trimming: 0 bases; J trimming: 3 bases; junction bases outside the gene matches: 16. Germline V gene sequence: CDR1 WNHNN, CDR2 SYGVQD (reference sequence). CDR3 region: CASSESGLAGRQFETDTQYF. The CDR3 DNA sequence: TGCGCCAGCAGTGAGTCCGGGCTAGCGGGGAGACAGTTTGAGACAGATACGCAGTATTTT.

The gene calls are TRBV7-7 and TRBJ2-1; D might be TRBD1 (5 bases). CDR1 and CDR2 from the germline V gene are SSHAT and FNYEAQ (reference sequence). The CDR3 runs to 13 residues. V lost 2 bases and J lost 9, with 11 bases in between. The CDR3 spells CASSLKRTGEQFF. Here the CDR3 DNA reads TGTGCCAGCAGCTTAAAGCGCACAGGTGAGCAGTTCTTC.

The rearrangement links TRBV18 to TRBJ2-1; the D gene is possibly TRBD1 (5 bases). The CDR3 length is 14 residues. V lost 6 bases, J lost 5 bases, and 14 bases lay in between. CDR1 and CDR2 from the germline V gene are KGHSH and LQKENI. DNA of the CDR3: TGTGCCAGCTCCCCTATAGACAGTAACAATGAGCAGTTCTTC. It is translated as CASSPIDSNNEQFF.

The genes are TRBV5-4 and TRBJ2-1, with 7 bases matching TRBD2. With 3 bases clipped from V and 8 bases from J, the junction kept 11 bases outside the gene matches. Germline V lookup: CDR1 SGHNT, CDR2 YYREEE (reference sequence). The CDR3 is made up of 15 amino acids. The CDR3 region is CASSYTGRASDEQFF. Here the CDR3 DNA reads TGTGCCAGCAGCTACACGGGGAGGGCTTCGGATGAGCAGTTCTTC.

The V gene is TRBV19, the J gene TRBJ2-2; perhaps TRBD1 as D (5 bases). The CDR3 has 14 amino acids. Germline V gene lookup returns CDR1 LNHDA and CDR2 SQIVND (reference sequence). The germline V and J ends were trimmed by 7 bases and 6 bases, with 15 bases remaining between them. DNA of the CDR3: TGTGCCAGTAATGTAGCAGGGTATTCCGGGGAGCTGTTTTTT. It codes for CASNVAGYSGELFF.

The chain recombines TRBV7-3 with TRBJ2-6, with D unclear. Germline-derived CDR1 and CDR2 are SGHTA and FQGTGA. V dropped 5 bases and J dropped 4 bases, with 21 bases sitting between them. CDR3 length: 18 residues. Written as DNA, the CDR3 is TGTGCCAGCAGCCAAGTACCAATTCCCGCGGCGGGGGCCAACGTCCTGACTTTC. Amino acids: CASSQVPIPAAGANVLTF.

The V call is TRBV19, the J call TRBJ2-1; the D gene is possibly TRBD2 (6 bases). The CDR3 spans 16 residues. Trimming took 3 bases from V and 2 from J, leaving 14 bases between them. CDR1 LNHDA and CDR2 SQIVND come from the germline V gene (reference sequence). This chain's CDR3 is CASSISPGVAYNEQFF. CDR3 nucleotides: TGTGCCAGTAGTATCTCTCCGGGAGTGGCCTACAATGAGCAGTTCTTC.

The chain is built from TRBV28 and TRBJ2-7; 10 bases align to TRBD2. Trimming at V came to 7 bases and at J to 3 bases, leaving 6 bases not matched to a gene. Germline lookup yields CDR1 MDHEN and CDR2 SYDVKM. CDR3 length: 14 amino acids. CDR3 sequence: CASKLAGGVYEQYF. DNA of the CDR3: TGTGCCAGCAAATTAGCGGGAGGCGTCTACGAGCAGTACTTC.

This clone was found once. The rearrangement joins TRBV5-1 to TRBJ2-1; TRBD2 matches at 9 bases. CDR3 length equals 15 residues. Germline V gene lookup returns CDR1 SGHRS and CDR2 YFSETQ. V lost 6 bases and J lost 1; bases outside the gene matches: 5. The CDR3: CASTRSGSSYNEQFF. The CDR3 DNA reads TGCGCCAGCACACGTAGCGGGAGTTCCTACAATGAGCAGTTCTTC.

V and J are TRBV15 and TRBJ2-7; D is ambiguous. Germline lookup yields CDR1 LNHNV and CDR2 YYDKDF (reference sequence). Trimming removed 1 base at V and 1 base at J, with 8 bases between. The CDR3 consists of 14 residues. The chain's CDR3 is CATSRVRMSYEQYF. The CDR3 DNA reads TGTGCCACCAGCAGAGTGAGGATGTCCTACGAGCAGTACTTC.

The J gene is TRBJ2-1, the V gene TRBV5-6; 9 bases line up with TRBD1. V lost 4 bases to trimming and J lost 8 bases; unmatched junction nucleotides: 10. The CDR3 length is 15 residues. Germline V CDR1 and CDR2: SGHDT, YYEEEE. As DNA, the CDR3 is TGTGCCAGCAGCCCGGACAGGGGCTTCGTCCATGAGCAGTTCTTC. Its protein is CASSPDRGFVHEQFF.

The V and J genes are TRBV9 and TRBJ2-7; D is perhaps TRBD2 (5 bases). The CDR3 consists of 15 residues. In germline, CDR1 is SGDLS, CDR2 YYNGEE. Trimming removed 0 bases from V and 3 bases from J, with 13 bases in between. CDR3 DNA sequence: TGTGCCAGCAGCGTAGAAGCGGTGGCAGTCTACGAGCAGTACTTC. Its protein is CASSVEAVAVYEQYF.